This TCR beta chain was captured in a study of monozygotic twins with inflammatory bowel disease. Study results and caveats: Whereas healthy co-twins had higher TCRbeta diversity (inverse Simpson), IBD patients had lower diversity. Neither one strong signal nor one clonotype associated with IBD was supported.

Comments on this clonotype: As yet, its antigen is unknown.

The study subjected TCRalpha and TCRbeta cDNA to two nested PCRs of about 17 and 10 cycles. With the 5' RACE reads reprocessed, TCRdb shows one record per CDR3 protein and no DNA. This repertoire includes fewer than 200,000 distinct CDR3 sequences. This CDR3 spans 12 amino acids. Germline V gene sequence: CDR1 SGHDT, CDR2 YYEEEE. The sequenced sample consisted of blood. V is TRBV5-6 and J is TRBJ2-7. This receptor was identified in a human donor with ulcerative colitis or Crohn's disease, or a healthy co-twin of an affected twin (not recorded which). The CDR3: CASSFIPYEQYF.